Sequencing of this T cell receptor beta chain was carried out in a study of molecular identifiers for immune sequencing clone quantification. Trimming pared 7 bases from V and 4 bases from J, leaving 16 bases between. Germline V gene data show CDR1 as SQVTM and CDR2 as ANQGSEA. The CDR3 length is 14 residues. Sorting isolated naive CD8 T cells as CD8+CD4-CCR7+CD45RA+ events. TCRdb ran MiXCR on the PCR reads and lists one entry per CDR3 protein. The data contain nearly 20,000 distinct CDR3 sequences, 20% to 25% of them seen just once; the ten biggest clones take up 5.5% to 7%. This clonotype was seen only a few times.

Sequenced input: naive CD8+ T cells from blood, with Jurkat cell RNA spiked in. Subset here: FACS-sorted CD8+CD4-CCR7+CD45RA+ naive T cells. The genes are TRBV29-1 and TRBJ2-2, with a tentative D call TRBD2 (5 bases). The receptor comes from a human donor in good health. Some libraries in this study had Jurkat cell RNA spiked in. The CDR3 sequence: CSGETGKATGELFF. The CDR3 DNA sequence: TGCAGCGGAGAAACCGGGAAGGCCACCGGGGAGCTGTTTTTT.